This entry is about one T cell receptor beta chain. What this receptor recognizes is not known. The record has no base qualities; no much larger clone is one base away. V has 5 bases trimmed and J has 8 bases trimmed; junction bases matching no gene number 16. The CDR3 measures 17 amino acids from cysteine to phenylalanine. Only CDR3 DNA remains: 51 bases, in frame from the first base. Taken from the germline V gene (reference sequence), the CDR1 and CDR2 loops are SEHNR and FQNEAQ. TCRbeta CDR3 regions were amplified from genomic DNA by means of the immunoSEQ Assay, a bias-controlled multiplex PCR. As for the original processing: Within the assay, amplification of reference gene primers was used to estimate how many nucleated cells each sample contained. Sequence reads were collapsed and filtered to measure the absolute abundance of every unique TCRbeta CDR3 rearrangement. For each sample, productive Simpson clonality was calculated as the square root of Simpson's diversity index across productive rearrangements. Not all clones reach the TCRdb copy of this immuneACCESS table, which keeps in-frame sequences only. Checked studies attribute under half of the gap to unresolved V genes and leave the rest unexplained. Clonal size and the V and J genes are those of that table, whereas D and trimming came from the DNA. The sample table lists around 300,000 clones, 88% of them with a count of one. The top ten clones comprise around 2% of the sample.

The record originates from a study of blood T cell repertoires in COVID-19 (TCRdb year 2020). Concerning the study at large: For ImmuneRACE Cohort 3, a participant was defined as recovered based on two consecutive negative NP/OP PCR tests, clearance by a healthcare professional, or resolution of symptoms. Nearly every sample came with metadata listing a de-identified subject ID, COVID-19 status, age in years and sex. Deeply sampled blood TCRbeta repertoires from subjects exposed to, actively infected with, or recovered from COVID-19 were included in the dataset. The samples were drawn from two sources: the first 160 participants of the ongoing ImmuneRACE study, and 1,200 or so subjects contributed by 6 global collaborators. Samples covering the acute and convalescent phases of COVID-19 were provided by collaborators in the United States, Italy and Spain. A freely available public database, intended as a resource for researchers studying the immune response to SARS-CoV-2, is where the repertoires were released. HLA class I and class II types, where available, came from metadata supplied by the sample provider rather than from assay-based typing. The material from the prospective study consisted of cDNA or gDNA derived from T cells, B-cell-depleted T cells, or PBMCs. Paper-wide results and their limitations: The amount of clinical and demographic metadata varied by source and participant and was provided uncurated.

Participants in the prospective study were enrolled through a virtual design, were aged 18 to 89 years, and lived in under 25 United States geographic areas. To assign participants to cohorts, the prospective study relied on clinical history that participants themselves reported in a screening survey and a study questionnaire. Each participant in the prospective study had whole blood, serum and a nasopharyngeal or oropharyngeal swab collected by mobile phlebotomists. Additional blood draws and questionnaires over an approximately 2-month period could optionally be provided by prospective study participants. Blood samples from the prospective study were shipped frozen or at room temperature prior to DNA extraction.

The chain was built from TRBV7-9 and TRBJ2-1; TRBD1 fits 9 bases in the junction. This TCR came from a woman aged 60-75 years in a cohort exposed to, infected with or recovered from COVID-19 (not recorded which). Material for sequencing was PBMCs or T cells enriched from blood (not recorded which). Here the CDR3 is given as CASSHLRDRAIRDEQFF. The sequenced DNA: TGTGCCAGCAGCCACCTCCGGGACAGGGCTATAAGGGATGAGCAGTTCTTC.